This entry is about one TCR beta chain. Which antigen it targets is not known. The sample holds no much larger clone one base away, and base qualities are not on file. The data originate from a study of cytomegalovirus exposure and HLA in healthy donors (TCRdb year 2017). Study-level background: According to a later analysis, one platform produced both the 110 or so validation repertoires and the 670 or so repertoires of the first cohort. The aim of the study was to test whether cataloging public T cell receptors could identify signatures of past pathogen exposure. Besides the first cohort of roughly 700 subjects, a separate validation cohort made up of over a hundred different subjects was used. High-throughput TCR immunosequencing, statistical association of individual TCRs with disease status, and machine learning were combined to predict cytomegalovirus infection status.

The library was produced with the immunoSEQ multiplex PCR assay. In the original analysis: To diagnose cytomegalovirus status from the catalog of TCR beta chain sequences, a statistical classification framework was built. TCRdb re-hosts the immuneACCESS table, in-frame sequences only. Its copies lack some clones; in the studies checked, an unresolved V gene accounts for under half of them, and the cause for the rest is not known. D and trimming come from the DNA, and the V and J calls and clone size come from that table. Across this sample there are tens of thousands of clones, with roughly 84% seen only once. About 12% of the sample rests with the top ten. V has 5 bases trimmed and J has 3 bases trimmed; junction bases matching no gene number 7. Its CDR3 holds 15 amino acids, cysteine through phenylalanine. Only CDR3 DNA remains: 45 bases, in frame from the first base. Reading the germline V gene gives CDR1 MDHEN and CDR2 SYDVKM.

Separate from the approximately 730-subject first cohort, the validation cohort of 95 to 150 subjects was the group to which the donors belonged. Broader findings and caveats from the paper: The classifier was reported to diagnose cytomegalovirus status with high specificity and sensitivity in both the original and validation cohorts. In a later analysis, TCRs clustered in the first cohort were found to also tend to co-occur in the approximately 120 validation repertoires, with approximately 93% of cluster scores above 0. According to the authors, the approach could potentially be generalized to other disease states and immunological phenotypes. While some public TCRs were present in many individuals, most TCR sequences turned up only very rarely across donors. Three of the identified cytomegalovirus-associated TCR beta chains were confirmed in vitro to be specific for cytomegalovirus antigens. The study gave a list of about 150 TCR beta chains associated with cytomegalovirus. A later analysis had no HLA typing for the validation cohort, so co-occurrence there was scored across all 120 repertoires.

Input material: PBMCs. The receptor's source is a woman between 18 and 29 years old in good health and CMV-seropositive. The chain is made from TRBV28 and TRBJ1-2, and 9 bases in between align with TRBD1. Here the CDR3 is given as CASSPITGGDYGYTF. The nucleotide sequence is TGTGCCAGCAGTCCTATCACAGGGGGCGACTATGGCTACACCTTC.